The TCR beta chain described here comes from a study of beta chain features in type 1 diabetes. Study outcomes and limitations: Patients with type 1 diabetes showed fewer VDJ junction insertions and more deletions. In every one of the four CD4+ subsets, TCRB CDR3s were moderately but significantly shorter in Type 1 diabetes patients.

Sorting with CD45RO/CCR7/CD25/CD127/CD95/CD27 yielded naive, central memory, regulatory and stem-like memory CD4+ cells. About this clone itself: Its antigen is currently unknown.

The whole isolated RNA underwent reverse transcription, so sequencing captured expressed TCRB transcripts. Clones were read by immunoSEQ multiplex PCR, and TCRdb kept only the in-frame ones, dropping some. The repertoire has approximately 150,000 clones, about 13% of them found once; the top ten carry 1% to 1.5%. This CDR3 contains 13 residues. CDR1 and CDR2 (germline): MGHRA, YSYEKL. The germline V and J ends were trimmed by 6 bases and 2 bases, with 7 bases remaining between them. The sequenced sample consisted of central memory CD4+ T cells from blood. The receptor was isolated from a man between 18 and 35 years old with type 1 diabetes. This chain links TRBV4-1 with TRBJ1-4; D uncertain. The CDR3 DNA is TGCGCCAGCAGTCCAGCTACTAATGAAAAACTGTTTTTT. It yields the protein CASSPATNEKLFF.